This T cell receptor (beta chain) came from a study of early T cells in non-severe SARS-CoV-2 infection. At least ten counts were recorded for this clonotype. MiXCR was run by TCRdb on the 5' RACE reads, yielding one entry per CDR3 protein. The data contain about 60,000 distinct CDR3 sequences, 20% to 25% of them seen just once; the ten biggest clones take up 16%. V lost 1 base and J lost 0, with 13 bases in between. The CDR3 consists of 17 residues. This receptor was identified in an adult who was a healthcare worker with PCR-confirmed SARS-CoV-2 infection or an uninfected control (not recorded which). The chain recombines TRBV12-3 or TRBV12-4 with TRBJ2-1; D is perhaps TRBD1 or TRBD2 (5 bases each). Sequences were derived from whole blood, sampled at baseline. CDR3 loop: CASSLGGTFSSYNEQFF. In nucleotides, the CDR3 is TGTGCCAGCAGTTTAGGGGGGACGTTTAGCTCCTACAATGAGCAGTTCTTC.